These 20 T cell receptor beta chains originate from one sample sequenced in a study of blood T cell repertoires in COVID-19. Measured with immunoSEQ multiplex PCR; TCRdb has only the in-frame clones, and not every one. The repertoire holds 130,000 to 150,000 clones, with 70% to 90% as singletons. The sequenced material came from peripheral blood. Source of these receptors: a woman aged 55-70 years with COVID-19, enrolled during active disease.

V usage is TRBV6-1 and J usage is TRBJ1-5; no reliable D call. With 1 base removed from V and 5 bases from J, the gap between germline ends came to 12 bases. The CDR3 consists of 15 residues. Germline assignment: CDR1 MNHNS and CDR2 SASEGT. The CDR3 DNA is TGTGCCAGCAGTGAAGGTAGCATTAGTTATCAGCCCCAGCATTTT. Translated, it gives CASSEGSISYQPQHF.

This clone was seen only once. V and J are TRBV24-1 and TRBJ1-1, with 10 positions matching TRBD1. This CDR3 has 16 residues. The germline V gene encodes CDR1 KGHDR and CDR2 SFDVKD. V shed 5 bases and J 3 bases; nucleotides not matched to a gene: 8. In DNA form, the CDR3 reads TGTGCCACCAGTGGTCCCGGGACAGGGGTAGACACTGAAGCTTTCTTT. Protein: CATSGPGTGVDTEAFF.

The chain carries TRBV4-3 and TRBJ2-1; possible D gene TRBD2, 6 bases. The CDR3 spans 15 residues. The germline V and J ends were trimmed by 0 bases and 5 bases, with 11 bases remaining between them. Germline V gene sequence: CDR1 LGHNA, CDR2 YSLEER. This CDR3 reads CASSQDGTRDNEQFF. DNA for the CDR3: TGCGCCAGCAGCCAAGATGGGACTCGAGACAATGAGCAGTTCTTC.

Only a few counts were recorded for this clone. The rearrangement links TRBV7-9 to TRBJ2-1; 10 bases map to TRBD2. The CDR3 is made up of 16 amino acids. With V trimmed by 5 bases and J by 1 base, 5 bases remained unmatched. Germline assignment: CDR1 SEHNR and CDR2 FQNEAQ (reference sequence). The CDR3: CASSPIAGGSYNEQFF. The CDR3 bases are TGTGCCAGCAGCCCGATAGCGGGGGGTTCCTACAATGAGCAGTTCTTC.

This chain joins TRBV16 and TRBJ2-7, with TRBD2 matching over 13 bases. V lost 4 bases, J lost 4 bases, and 1 base stayed unmatched. CDR1 is KGHSY and CDR2 is FQNENV in the germline V gene. The CDR3 has 14 residues. The CDR3 sequence: CASSRTSGGYEQYF. The CDR3 DNA sequence: TGTGCCAGCAGCCGGACTAGCGGGGGATACGAGCAGTACTTC.

The chain combines TRBV7-3 with TRBJ2-2, with D perhaps TRBD1 (6 bases). Germline loops: CDR1 SGHTA, CDR2 FQGTGA. The CDR3 runs to 16 residues. Deletions cut 5 bases from V and 6 bases from J, with 19 bases between. As DNA, the CDR3 is TGTGCCAGCAGCCCGAGGCAAGAGGGGGTGCCCGGGGAGCTGTTTTTT. Encoded protein: CASSPRQEGVPGELFF. The full variable domain, with the rest looked up from reference TRBV7-3 and TRBJ2-2, is GAGVSQTPSNKVTEKGKYVELRCDPISGHTALYWYRQSLGQGPEFLIYFQGTGAADDSGLPNDRFFAVRPEGSVSTLKIQRTERGDSAVYLCASSPRQEGVPGELFFGEGSRLTVL.

The chain employs TRBV15 and TRBJ2-4; 15 nucleotides match TRBD2. The germline gives CDR1 LNHNV, CDR2 YYDKDF (reference sequence). V gave up 0 bases and J gave up 8 bases; unmatched junction bases: 8. The CDR3 spans 18 residues. CDR3: CATSRDWTSGGAPHIQYF. In DNA, the CDR3 is TGTGCCACCAGCAGAGATTGGACTAGCGGGGGGGCCCCACACATTCAGTACTTC.

The rearrangement joins TRBV5-4 to TRBJ2-6, with 9 bases fitting TRBD1. V dropped 3 bases and J dropped 0; count of bases not matched to a gene: 4. Germline V gene lookup returns CDR1 SGHNT and CDR2 YYREEE (reference sequence). CDR3 size: 17 residues. CDR3 sequence reads: CASSWPGQGSGANVLTF. The CDR3 DNA sequence: TGTGCCAGCAGCTGGCCGGGACAGGGCTCTGGGGCCAACGTCCTGACTTTC.

The chain has TRBV3-1 (or the pseudogene TRBV3-2) and TRBJ1-1, with D hard to call. Germline V gene lookup returns CDR1 LGHDT and CDR2 YNNKEL (reference sequence). The CDR3 loop spans 13 amino acids. The germline V and J ends were trimmed by 0 bases and 6 bases, with 8 bases remaining between them. Here the CDR3 DNA reads TGTGCCAGCAGCCAAGATAAGGAGGCTGAAGCTTTCTTT. This encodes CASSQDKEAEAFF.

V usage is TRBV3-1 (or the pseudogene TRBV3-2) and J usage is TRBJ1-1; D not resolved. The ends were cut back, 0 bases at V and 5 bases at J, with 13 bases in the middle. This CDR3 comprises 15 residues. Germline V CDR1 and CDR2: LGHDT, YNNKEL (reference sequence). The CDR3 DNA sequence: TGTGCCAGCAGCCAAGAGAGGGCCATCTTAACTGAAGCTTTCTTT. Its protein product is CASSQERAILTEAFF.

The chain is built from TRBV5-1 and TRBJ2-1; 7 bases map to TRBD1. CDR1 and CDR2 from the germline V gene are SGHRS and YFSETQ. V trimming: 0 bases; J trimming: 9 bases; junction bases outside the gene matches: 6. The CDR3 loop spans 14 amino acids. CDR3 in amino acids: CASSLGQGNGEQFF. The CDR3 nucleotides read TGCGCCAGCAGCTTGGGACAGGGTAACGGTGAGCAGTTCTTC.

This clone was detected a few times. V is TRBV5-1 and J is TRBJ2-5, with 9 positions matching TRBD2. The germline gives CDR1 SGHRS, CDR2 YFSETQ. V was clipped by 0 bases and J by 6 bases; unmatched bases: 6. The CDR3 covers 15 residues. The CDR3 region has the DNA TGCGCCAGCAGCTTGGGGGGGACTAGCCGCCAGACCCAGTACTTC. This codes for CASSLGGTSRQTQYF.

CDR3 in DNA: TGTGCCAGCAGCTGGTATCAGGGAGGTGAAGCTTTCTTT. Its translation is CASSWYQGGEAFF. The chain recombines TRBV11-3 with TRBJ1-1; possible D gene TRBD1, 5 bases. From germline, CDR1 is SGHNT and CDR2 YENEEA. Trimming stripped 4 bases from V and 7 bases from J, with 13 bases between. The CDR3 loop spans 13 amino acids.

This rearrangement joins TRBV27 to TRBJ2-5; D may be TRBD2 (6 bases). Deletions cut 6 bases from V and 5 bases from J, with 13 bases between. The V gene's germline CDR1 is MNHEY and CDR2 SMNVEV (reference sequence). This CDR3 has 13 amino acids. Here the CDR3 DNA reads TGTGCCAGCAGCCAGACTAGATGGGAGACCCAGTACTTC. Its protein is CASSQTRWETQYF.

The chain carries TRBV2 and TRBJ2-3, with TRBD2 as a possible D gene (5 bases). In germline, CDR1 is SNHLY, CDR2 FYNNEI. The CDR3 spans 15 residues. V dropped 4 bases and J dropped 2 bases, with 13 bases sitting between them. CDR3 sequence reads: CASSARRVLTDTQYF. CDR3 coding DNA: TGTGCCAGCAGTGCGAGGCGGGTCCTCACAGATACGCAGTATTTT. The whole variable domain, filled in from reference TRBV2 and TRBJ2-3, reads EPEVTQTPSHQVTQMGQEVILRCVPISNHLYFYWYRQILGQKVEFLVSFYNNEISEKSEIFDDQFSVERPDGSNFTLKIRSTKLEDSAMYFCASSARRVLTDTQYFGPGTRLTVL.

This clone was recorded only once. The genes are TRBV28 and TRBJ1-5; the match to TRBD1 covers 8 bases. CDR3 length: 14 amino acids. Looked up from germline, CDR1 is MDHEN and CDR2 is SYDVKM. The V gene end was trimmed by 5 bases and the J gene end by 4 bases; junction bases not matched to a gene: 4. CDR3 bases: TGTGCCAGCAGTGAGGGACAGGTAAATCAGCCCCAGCATTTT. Protein product: CASSEGQVNQPQHF.

In its sample, this clone was seen once. The genes are TRBV12-3 or TRBV12-4 and TRBJ2-1, with a weak D call TRBD1 (6 bases). V lost 3 bases to trimming and J lost 13 bases, with 13 bases between them. CDR3 size: 12 residues. CDR3 residues: CASSLTGLPQFF. The CDR3 nucleotides read TGTGCCAGCAGTTTGACAGGCCTCCCCCAGTTCTTC.

V and J are TRBV29-1 and TRBJ1-5; maybe TRBD1 (6 bases). There are 14 residues in the CDR3. V was shortened by 7 bases and J by 0 bases, with 13 bases between the two germline ends. From germline, CDR1 is SQVTM and CDR2 ANQGSEA. CDR3 region: CSATMDSSNQPQHF. In DNA, the CDR3 is TGCAGCGCAACCATGGACAGTAGCAATCAGCCCCAGCATTTT.

The J gene is TRBJ1-5, the V gene TRBV19, with a tentative D call TRBD1 (5 bases). Trimming stripped 0 bases from V and 5 bases from J, with 11 bases between. CDR1 is LNHDA and CDR2 is SQIVND in the germline V gene (reference sequence). The CDR3 totals 15 residues. The CDR3 region is CASSIEGEGYQPQHF. The CDR3 DNA sequence: TGTGCCAGTAGTATAGAAGGGGAGGGGTATCAGCCCCAGCATTTT.

This clone was recorded a few times. The rearrangement uses TRBV6-2 or TRBV6-3 and TRBJ1-1; TRBD1 agrees at 10 bases. This CDR3 is built from 16 residues. Trimming at V came to 4 bases and at J to 6 bases, leaving 11 bases not matched to a gene. Germline lookup yields CDR1 MNHEY and CDR2 SVGEGT. CDR3 in amino acids: CASSSPGQGIPPEAFF. For the CDR3, the DNA is TGTGCCAGCAGTTCCCCGGGACAGGGGATCCCCCCTGAAGCTTTCTTT.